This entry describes one T cell receptor beta chain. Its recognized antigen is unknown. Per-base qualities were not stored, and no clone one base away is much larger. The data are from a study of early T cells in non-severe SARS-CoV-2 infection (TCRdb year 2021). With regard to the full study: Because TCR sequencing was done on bulk RNA from unsorted whole blood, the alpha and beta chains could not be paired. Broad study findings and their caveats: VDJdb matching was skewed toward anti-spike CD8 responses and likely underestimated virus-specific expansions by missing private and CD4 specificities.

Per the germline V gene, MGHRA is the CDR1 and YSYEKL is the CDR2. From the cysteine through the phenylalanine, the CDR3 covers 16 amino acids. Just CDR3 DNA is preserved here, 48 bases in frame from base 1. V is cut by 1 base and J by 0 bases, and the space between the germline ends is 10 bases. Library preparation employed 5' RACE. This sample was sequenced with a NextSeq 500. The TCR library protocol attached unique molecular identifiers to individual cDNA molecules to correct for sequencing error and PCR bias. Sequencing covered both TCR alpha and beta chains, and within each sample the abundances of alpha and beta sequences were tightly co-correlated. As for how the authors treated the data: Decombinator V4 was used to perform V gene, J gene and CDR3 annotation of TCR sequences. TCRs were defined as expanded if a significant change between any two time points was detected under a Poisson model with p below 0.0001. TCR abundances were normalised to the total number of TCRs sequenced per sample and were expressed as counts per million. TRAV1-2 paired with TRAJ12, TRAJ20 or TRAJ33 defined MAIT TCRs, while TRAV10 paired with TRAJ18 defined iNKT TCRs. VDJdb, accessed on 1 November 2021, was searched for TCRs annotated for CMV, EBV and SARS-CoV-2, and TCRs annotated for more than one antigen were excluded. TCRdb reworked the public reads: Q25 trimming with fastp, MiXCR clone assembly, productive beta chains retained. One record per CDR3 amino acid sequence lists the most common genes and DNA. The V and J calls and clone size are TCRdb's, not the authors'. The sample table records more than 95,000 distinct CDR3 sequences; approximately 15% of these occur just once. The ten top clones hold about a fifth of the sample.

A case-control design nested within a healthcare worker cohort in London, UK, was used, with weekly nasopharyngeal swab PCR tests and blood sampling performed. Healthcare workers were recruited between 23 and 31 March 2020, during the week of the UK lockdown, and were followed weekly for up to roughly 15 weeks. The V and J genes are TRBV4-1 and TRBJ2-1, and possibly TRBD1, on 6 matching bases. The specimen was whole blood. The clonotype originates from an adult who was a healthcare worker with PCR-confirmed SARS-CoV-2 infection or an uninfected control (not recorded which). The DNA sequence is TGCGCCAGCAGCCAAGGGGACATACCCTCCTACAATGAGCAGTTCTTC. Translated, this gives CASSQGDIPSYNEQFF.